The clone carrying this T cell receptor (beta chain) turned up a few times. Amplification targeted TCR beta CDR3 regions from RNA transcripts. The HTBI primer set was used in a first-round RT-PCR of the TCR CDR3. TCRdb re-derived calls from the multiplex PCR reads in MiXCR, one entry per CDR3 protein. This table holds around 500,000 distinct CDR3 sequences, approximately 23% found once. Lactation, pregnancy, other autoimmune disease or uncontrolled infection led to exclusion of patients. The V gene's germline CDR1 is LGHDT and CDR2 YNNKEL (reference sequence). The V and J ends lost 0 bases and 4 bases respectively, with 12 bases between them. The CDR3 sequence is 15 residues long. These data are taken from a study of T cells in Graves' hyperthyroidism and ophthalmopathy.

Sequencing was performed on blood. V usage is TRBV3-1 and J usage is TRBJ1-2, with a weak D call TRBD1 (6 bases). The clonotype originates from a woman in her sixties or seventies with Graves' ophthalmopathy. Written as DNA, the CDR3 is TGTGCCAGCAGCCAAGACAGGGGAGGCGTCTATGGCTACACCTTC. Its translation is CASSQDRGGVYGYTF.